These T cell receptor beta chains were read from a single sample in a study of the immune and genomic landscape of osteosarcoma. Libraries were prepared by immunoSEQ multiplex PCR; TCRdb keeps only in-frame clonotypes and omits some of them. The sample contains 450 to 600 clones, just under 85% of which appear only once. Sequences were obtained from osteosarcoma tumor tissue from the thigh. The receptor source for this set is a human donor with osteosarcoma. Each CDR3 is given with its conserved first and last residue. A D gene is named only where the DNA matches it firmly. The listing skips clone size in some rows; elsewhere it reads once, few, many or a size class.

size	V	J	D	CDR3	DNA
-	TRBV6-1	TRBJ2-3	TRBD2	CASSVLAGDTDTQYF	TGTGCCAGCAGTGTACTAGCGGGGGACACAGATACGCAGTATTTT
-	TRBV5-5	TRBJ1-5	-	CASSLVAADGLQPQHF	TGTGCCAGCAGCTTGGTCGCGGCAGACGGGCTTCAGCCCCAGCATTTT
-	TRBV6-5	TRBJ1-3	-	CASSYSGGSGNTIYF	TGTGCCAGCAGTTACTCGGGAGGCTCTGGAAACACCATATATTTT
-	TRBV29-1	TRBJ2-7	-	CSYWTEKEQYF	TGCAGCTACTGGACAGAAAAAGAGCAGTACTTC
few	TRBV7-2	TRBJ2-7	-	CASSLEAGGTYEQYF	TGTGCCAGCAGCTTAGAAGCAGGGGGGACATACGAGCAGTACTTC
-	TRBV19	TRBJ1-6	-	CASSFGETVNSPLHF	TGTGCCAGTAGTTTTGGAGAGACAGTTAATTCACCCCTCCACTTT
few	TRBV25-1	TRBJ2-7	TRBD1	CASSDAEQGVCF	TGTGCCAGCAGTGACGCCGAACAGGGGGTCTGCTTC
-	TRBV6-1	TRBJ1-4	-	CASSEAIGTTNEKLFF	TGTGCCAGCAGTGAAGCTATAGGTACAACTAATGAAAAACTGTTTTTT
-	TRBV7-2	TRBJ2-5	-	CASSLVGNEGETQYF	TGTGCCAGCAGCTTAGTGGGGAATGAAGGAGAGACCCAGTACTTC
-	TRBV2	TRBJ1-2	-	CASSLGGGGAYGYTF	TGTGCCAGCAGTCTCGGGGGTGGCGGAGCCTATGGCTACACCTTC
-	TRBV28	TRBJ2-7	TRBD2	CASSPLAGGSHEQYF	TGTGCCAGCAGTCCTTTAGCGGGAGGTTCCCACGAGCAGTACTTC
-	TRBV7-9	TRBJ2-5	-	CASSFYNGKETQYF	TGTGCCAGCAGCTTCTATAACGGCAAAGAGACCCAGTACTTC
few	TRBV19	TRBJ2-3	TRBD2	CATFTSGRAPTQYF	TGTGCCACCTTTACTAGCGGGAGGGCCCCTACGCAGTATTTT
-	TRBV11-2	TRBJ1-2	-	CASRPQDKNNYGYTF	TGTGCCAGCCGACCACAAGACAAAAATAACTATGGCTACACCTTC
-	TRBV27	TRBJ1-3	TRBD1	CASSSLSTGTGNTIYF	TGTGCCAGCAGTTCACTCTCGACAGGGACTGGAAACACCATATATTTT
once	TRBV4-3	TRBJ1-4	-	CASSQGTWGDNEKLFF	TGCGCCAGCAGCCAAGGAACTTGGGGTGATAATGAAAAACTGTTTTTT
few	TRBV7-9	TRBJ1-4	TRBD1	CASSGPGQGGEKLFF	TGTGCCAGCAGCGGGCCGGGACAGGGAGGGGAAAAACTGTTTTTT
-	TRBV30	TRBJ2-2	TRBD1	CAWSGTGVAGELFF	TGTGCCTGGAGTGGGACAGGGGTGGCCGGGGAGCTGTTTTTT
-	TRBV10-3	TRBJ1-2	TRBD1	CAISARDRGGYTF	TGTGCCATCAGTGCCCGGGACAGGGGTGGCTACACCTTC
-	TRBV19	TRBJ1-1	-	CASRLEGGGGSNTEAFF	TGTGCCAGTAGACTTGAAGGGGGGGGCGGCTCGAACACTGAAGCTTTCTTT
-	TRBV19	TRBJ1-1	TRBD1	CASSILSGDRGAEAFF	TGTGCCAGTAGTATTCTGTCAGGCGACAGGGGCGCTGAAGCTTTCTTT
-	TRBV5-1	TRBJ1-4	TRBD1	CASSEGTGVNEKLFF	TGCGCCAGCAGCGAGGGCACAGGGGTTAATGAAAAACTGTTTTTT
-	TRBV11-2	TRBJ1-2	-	CASSLVLSGFGYGYTF	TGTGCCAGCAGCTTAGTTCTGTCGGGATTTGGCTATGGCTACACCTTC
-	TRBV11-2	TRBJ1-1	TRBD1	CASSSPGTGFNTEAFF	TGTGCCAGCAGCTCCCCCGGGACAGGGTTTAACACTGAAGCTTTCTTT
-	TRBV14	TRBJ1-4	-	CASSQLGDLEKLFF	TGTGCCAGCAGCCAATTGGGAGACCTTGAAAAACTGTTTTTT
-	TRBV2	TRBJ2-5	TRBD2	CASHTYKARLASKETQYF	TGTGCCAGTCATACCTACAAAGCGAGACTAGCGTCAAAAGAGACCCAGTACTTC
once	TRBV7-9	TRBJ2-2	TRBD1	CASSSRDREPGELFF	TGTGCCAGCAGCTCAAGGGACAGGGAACCCGGGGAGCTGTTTTTT
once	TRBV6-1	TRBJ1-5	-	CASSNREAQPQHF	TGTGCCAGCAGTAACAGGGAGGCACAGCCCCAGCATTTT
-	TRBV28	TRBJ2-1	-	CASRSLWGSSYNEQFF	TGTGCCAGCAGATCCCTCTGGGGGAGCTCCTACAATGAGCAGTTCTTC
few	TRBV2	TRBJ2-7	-	CASSPTHINYEQYF	TGTGCCAGCAGTCCCACACATATCAACTACGAGCAGTACTTC
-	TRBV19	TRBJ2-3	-	CASRRRREFTDTQYF	TGTGCCAGTAGGAGACGGCGGGAATTCACAGATACGCAGTATTTT
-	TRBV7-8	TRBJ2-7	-	CASSSGPQGYEQYF	TGTGCCAGCAGCTCCGGACCCCAGGGGTACGAGCAGTACTTC
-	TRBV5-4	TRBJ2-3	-	CASSSDLYTDTQYF	TGTGCCAGCAGCTCGGACCTTTACACAGATACGCAGTATTTT
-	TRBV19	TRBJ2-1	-	CASSIGGPGNEQFF	TGTGCCAGTAGTATAGGGGGGCCAGGCAATGAGCAGTTCTTC
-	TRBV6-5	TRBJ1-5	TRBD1	CASSYTGAQPQHF	TGTGCCAGCAGTTACACAGGGGCCCAGCCCCAGCATTTT
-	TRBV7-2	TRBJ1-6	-	CASSLDQGSSPLHF	TGTGCCAGCAGCTTAGATCAGGGTAGCTCACCCCTCCACTTT
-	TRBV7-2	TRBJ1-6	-	CASSLERGGNSPLHF	TGTGCCAGCAGCTTAGAACGGGGGGGGAATTCACCCCTCCACTTT
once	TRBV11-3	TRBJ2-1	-	CASSLDNSYNEQFF	TGTGCCAGCAGCTTGGACAACTCCTACAATGAGCAGTTCTTC
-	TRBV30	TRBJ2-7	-	CAWSVRSPYEQYF	TGTGCCTGGAGTGTTAGGAGTCCCTACGAGCAGTACTTC
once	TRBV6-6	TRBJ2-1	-	CASKEEEYNEQFF	TGTGCCAGCAAAGAGGAGGAATACAATGAGCAGTTCTTC
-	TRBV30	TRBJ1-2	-	CAWSLGGNYGYTF	TGTGCCTGGAGTCTCGGGGGAAACTATGGCTACACCTTC
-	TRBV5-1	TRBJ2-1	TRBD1	CASSRWLQGDEQFF	TGCGCCAGCAGTAGGTGGTTGCAGGGGGATGAGCAGTTCTTC